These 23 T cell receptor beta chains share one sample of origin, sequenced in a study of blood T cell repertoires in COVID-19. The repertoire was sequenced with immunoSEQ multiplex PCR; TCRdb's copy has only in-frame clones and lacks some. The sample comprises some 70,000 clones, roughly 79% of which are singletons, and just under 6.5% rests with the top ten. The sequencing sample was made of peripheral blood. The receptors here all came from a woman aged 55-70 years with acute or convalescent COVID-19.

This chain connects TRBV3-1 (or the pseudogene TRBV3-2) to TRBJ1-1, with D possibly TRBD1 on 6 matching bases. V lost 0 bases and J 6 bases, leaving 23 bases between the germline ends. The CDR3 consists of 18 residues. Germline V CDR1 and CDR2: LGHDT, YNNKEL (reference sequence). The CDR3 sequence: CASSQDLGGARFQAEAFF. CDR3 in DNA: TGTGCCAGCAGCCAAGATTTGGGGGGGGCGCGATTTCAGGCTGAAGCTTTCTTT.

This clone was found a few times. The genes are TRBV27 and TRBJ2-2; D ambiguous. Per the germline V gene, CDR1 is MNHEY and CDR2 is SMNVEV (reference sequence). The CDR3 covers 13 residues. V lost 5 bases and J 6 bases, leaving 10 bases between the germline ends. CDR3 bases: TGTGCCAGCAGTCTTACCCTAGCCGGGGAGCTGTTTTTT. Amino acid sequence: CASSLTLAGELFF.

The CDR3 bases are TGTGCCAGCAGCTCTAGCGGGGGCCAAGAGACCCAGTACTTC. Protein: CASSSSGGQETQYF. This sequence joins TRBV5-4 and TRBJ2-5; 10 bases match TRBD2. Germline CDR1 reads SGHNT; CDR2 reads YYREEE (reference sequence). The CDR3 has 14 amino acids. The trim removed 3 bases at V and 1 base at J, leaving 0 bases unmatched.

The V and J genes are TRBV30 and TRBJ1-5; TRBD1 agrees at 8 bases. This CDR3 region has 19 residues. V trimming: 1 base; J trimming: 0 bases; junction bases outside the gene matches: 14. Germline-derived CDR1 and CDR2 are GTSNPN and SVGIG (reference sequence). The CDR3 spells CAWSGSRTGGGHSNQPQHF. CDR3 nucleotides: TGTGCCTGGAGTGGTTCCAGAACAGGGGGTGGCCATAGCAATCAGCCCCAGCATTTT.

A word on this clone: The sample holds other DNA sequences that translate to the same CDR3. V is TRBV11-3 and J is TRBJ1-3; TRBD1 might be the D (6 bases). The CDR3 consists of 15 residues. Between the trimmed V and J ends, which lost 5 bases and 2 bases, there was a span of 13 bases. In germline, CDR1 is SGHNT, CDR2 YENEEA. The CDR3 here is CASSPGQGPGNTIYF. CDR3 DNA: TGTGCCAGCAGCCCCGGCCAGGGGCCTGGAAACACCATATATTTT. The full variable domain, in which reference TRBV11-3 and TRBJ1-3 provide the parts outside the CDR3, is EAGVVQSPRYKIIEKKQPVAFWCNPISGHNTLYWYLQNLGQGPELLIRYENEEAVDDSQLPKDRFSAERLKGVDSTLKIQPAELGDSAVYLCASSPGQGPGNTIYFGEGSWLTVV.

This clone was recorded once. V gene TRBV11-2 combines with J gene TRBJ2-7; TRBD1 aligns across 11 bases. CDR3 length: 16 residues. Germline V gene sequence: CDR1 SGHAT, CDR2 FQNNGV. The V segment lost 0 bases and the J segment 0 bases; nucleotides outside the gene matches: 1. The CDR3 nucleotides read TGTGCCAGCAGCTTAGATGGGACAGGGGGCTCCTACGAGCAGTACTTC. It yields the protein CASSLDGTGGSYEQYF.

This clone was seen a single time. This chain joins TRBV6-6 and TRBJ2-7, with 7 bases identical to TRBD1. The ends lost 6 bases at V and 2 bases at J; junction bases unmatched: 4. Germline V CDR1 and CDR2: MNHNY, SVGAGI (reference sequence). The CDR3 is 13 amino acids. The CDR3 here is CASSRDRTYEQYF. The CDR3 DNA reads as TGTGCCAGCAGCCGGGACAGAACCTACGAGCAGTACTTC.

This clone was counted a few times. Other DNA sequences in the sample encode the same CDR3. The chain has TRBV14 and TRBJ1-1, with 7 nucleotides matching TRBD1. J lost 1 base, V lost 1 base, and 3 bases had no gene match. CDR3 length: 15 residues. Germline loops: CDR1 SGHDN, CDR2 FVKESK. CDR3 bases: TGTGCCAGCAGCCAAGCAGGGGGTGCGAACACTGAAGCTTTCTTT. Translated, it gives CASSQAGGANTEAFF.

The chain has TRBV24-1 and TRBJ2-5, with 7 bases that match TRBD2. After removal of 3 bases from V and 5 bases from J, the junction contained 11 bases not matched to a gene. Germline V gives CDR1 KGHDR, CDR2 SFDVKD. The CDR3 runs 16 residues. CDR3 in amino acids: CATSDGGDPTGETQYF. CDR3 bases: TGTGCCACCAGTGATGGGGGGGACCCGACGGGGGAGACCCAGTACTTC.

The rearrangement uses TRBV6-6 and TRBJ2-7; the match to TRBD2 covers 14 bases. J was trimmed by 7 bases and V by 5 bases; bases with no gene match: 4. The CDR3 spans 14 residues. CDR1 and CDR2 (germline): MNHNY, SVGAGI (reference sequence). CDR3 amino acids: CASSPGLAGEEQYF. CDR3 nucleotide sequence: TGTGCCAGCAGTCCGGGACTAGCGGGAGAAGAGCAGTACTTC.

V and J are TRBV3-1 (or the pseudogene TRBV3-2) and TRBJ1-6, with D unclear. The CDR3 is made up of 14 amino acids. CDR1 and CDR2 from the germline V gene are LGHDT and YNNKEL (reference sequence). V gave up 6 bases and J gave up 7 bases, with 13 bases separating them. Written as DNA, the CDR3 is TGTGCCAGCAGGACTGCCTCCCGGAATTCACCCCTCCACTTT. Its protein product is CASRTASRNSPLHF.

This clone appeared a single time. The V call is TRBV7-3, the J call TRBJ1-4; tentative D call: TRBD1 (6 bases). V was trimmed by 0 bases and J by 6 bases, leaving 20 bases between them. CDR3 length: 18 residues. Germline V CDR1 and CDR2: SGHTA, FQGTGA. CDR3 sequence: CASSLTDSGNLNDEKLFF. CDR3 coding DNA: TGTGCCAGCAGCTTAACGGACAGCGGAAACCTTAATGATGAAAAACTGTTTTTT.

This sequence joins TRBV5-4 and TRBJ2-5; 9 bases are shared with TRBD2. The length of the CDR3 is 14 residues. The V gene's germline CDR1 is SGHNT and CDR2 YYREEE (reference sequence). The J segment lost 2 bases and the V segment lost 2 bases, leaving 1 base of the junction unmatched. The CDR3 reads CASSFSGSQETQYF. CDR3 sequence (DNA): TGTGCCAGCAGCTTTAGCGGGAGTCAAGAGACCCAGTACTTC. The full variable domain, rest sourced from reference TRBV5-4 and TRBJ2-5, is ETGVTQSPTHLIKTRGQQVTLRCSSQSGHNTVSWYQQALGQGPQFIFQYYREEENGRGNFPPRFSGLQFPNYSSELNVNALELDDSALYLCASSFSGSQETQYFGPGTRLLVL.

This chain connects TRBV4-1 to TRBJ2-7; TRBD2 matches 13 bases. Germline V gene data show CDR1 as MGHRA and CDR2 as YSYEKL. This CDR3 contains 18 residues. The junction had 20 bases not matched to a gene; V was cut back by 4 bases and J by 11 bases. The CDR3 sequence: CASSPGLAGAYPIIREYF. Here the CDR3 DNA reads TGCGCCAGCAGCCCCGGACTAGCGGGGGCCTATCCTATCATACGAGAGTACTTC.

The CDR3 reads CASSTPEDGNTIYF. CDR3 in DNA: TGTGCCAGCAGCACTCCAGAGGATGGAAACACCATATATTTT. The chain employs TRBV2 and TRBJ1-3; D is undetermined. Germline CDR1 and CDR2: SNHLY and FYNNEI. This CDR3 spans 14 amino acids. Deletions cut 6 bases from V and 3 bases from J, with 12 bases between.

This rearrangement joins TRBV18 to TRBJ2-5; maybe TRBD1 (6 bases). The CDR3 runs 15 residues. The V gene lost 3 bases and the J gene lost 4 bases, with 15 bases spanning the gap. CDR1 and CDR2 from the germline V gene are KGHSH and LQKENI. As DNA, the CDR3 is TGTGCCAGCTCACCGAACAGGGTCGGAGGAGAGACCCAGTACTTC. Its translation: CASSPNRVGGETQYF.

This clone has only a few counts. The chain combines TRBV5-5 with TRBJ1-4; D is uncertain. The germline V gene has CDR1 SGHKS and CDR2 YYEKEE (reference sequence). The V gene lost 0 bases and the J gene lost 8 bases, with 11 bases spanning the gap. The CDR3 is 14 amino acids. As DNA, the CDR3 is TGTGCCAGCAGCTTGGCCAGCGGAGTCGAAAAACTGTTTTTT. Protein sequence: CASSLASGVEKLFF.

The CDR3 loop is CASRRGGVADTQYF. CDR3 coding DNA: TGTGCCAGTCGCAGAGGGGGAGTCGCAGATACGCAGTATTTT. J is TRBJ2-3 and V is TRBV5-8; D is perhaps TRBD1 (6 bases). V lost 8 bases and J lost 4, with 17 bases in between. CDR1 and CDR2 (germline): SGHTS, YDEGEE. CDR3 size: 14 residues.

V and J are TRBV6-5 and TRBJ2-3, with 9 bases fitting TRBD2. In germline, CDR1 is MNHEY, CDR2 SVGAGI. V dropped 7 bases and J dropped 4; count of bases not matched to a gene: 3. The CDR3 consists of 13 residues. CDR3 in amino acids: CASTPSGADTQYF. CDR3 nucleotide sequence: TGTGCCAGCACCCCTAGCGGGGCAGATACGCAGTATTTT.

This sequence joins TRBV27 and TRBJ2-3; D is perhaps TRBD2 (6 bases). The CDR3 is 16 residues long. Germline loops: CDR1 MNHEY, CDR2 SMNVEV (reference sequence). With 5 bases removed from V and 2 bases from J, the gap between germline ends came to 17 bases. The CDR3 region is CASSPFTRTTTDTQYF. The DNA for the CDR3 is TGTGCCAGCAGTCCATTCACCCGGACTACCACAGATACGCAGTATTTT.

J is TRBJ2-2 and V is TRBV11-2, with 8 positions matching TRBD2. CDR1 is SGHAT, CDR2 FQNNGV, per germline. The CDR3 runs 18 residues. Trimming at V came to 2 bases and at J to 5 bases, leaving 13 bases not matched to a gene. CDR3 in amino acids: CASSLFQLSRGGTGELFF. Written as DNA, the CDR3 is TGTGCCAGCAGCTTATTCCAATTATCCCGGGGGGGGACCGGGGAGCTGTTTTTT. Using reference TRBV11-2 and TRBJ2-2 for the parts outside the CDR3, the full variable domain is EAGVAQSPRYKIIEKRQSVAFWCNPISGHATLYWYQQILGQGPKLLIQFQNNGVVDDSQLPKDRFSAERLKGVDSTLKIQPAKLEDSAVYLCASSLFQLSRGGTGELFFGEGSRLTVL.

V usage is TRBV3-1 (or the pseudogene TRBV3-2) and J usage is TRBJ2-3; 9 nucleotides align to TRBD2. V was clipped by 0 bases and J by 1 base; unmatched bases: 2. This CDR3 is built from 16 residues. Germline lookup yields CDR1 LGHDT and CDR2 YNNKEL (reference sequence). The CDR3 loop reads CASSQEASGGTDTQYF. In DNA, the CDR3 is TGTGCCAGCAGCCAAGAGGCTAGCGGGGGCACAGATACGCAGTATTTT.

The CDR3 spells CASRDGAEAFF. The CDR3 bases are TGTGCCAGCAGGGACGGGGCTGAAGCTTTCTTT. The chain is built from TRBV6-5 and TRBJ1-1; D not certain. Germline V gene lookup returns CDR1 MNHEY and CDR2 SVGAGI. This CDR3 spans 11 amino acids. V shed 6 bases and J shed 6 bases, with 8 bases lying between them.